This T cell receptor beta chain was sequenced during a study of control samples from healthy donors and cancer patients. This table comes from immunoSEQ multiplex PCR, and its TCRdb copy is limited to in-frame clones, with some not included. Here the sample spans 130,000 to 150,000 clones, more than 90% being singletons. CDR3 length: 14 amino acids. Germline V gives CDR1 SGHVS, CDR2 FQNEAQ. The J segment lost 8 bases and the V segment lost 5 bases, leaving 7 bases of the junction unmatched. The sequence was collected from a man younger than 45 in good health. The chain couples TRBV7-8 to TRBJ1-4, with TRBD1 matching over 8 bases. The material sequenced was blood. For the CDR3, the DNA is TGTGCCAGCAGCCTCCGGGACAGGTCCGAAAAACTGTTTTTT. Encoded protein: CASSLRDRSEKLFF.